The rows below give T cell receptor beta chains drawn from one sample of a study of T cell responses to AZD1222 COVID-19 vaccine. Method: immunoSEQ multiplex PCR; TCRdb's copy keeps in-frame clones and lacks some. The table includes about 140,000 clones, 85% to 95% detected once. This material consisted of peripheral blood, taken 28 days after the second AZD1222 dose. Source of these receptors: an adult who received the AZD1222 COVID-19 vaccine. The CDR3 runs from the conserved cysteine through the conserved F or W.

TRBJ1-5,TRBV7-3,CASIQFSNQPQHF
TRBJ1-6,TRBV28,CASSLASYNSPLHF
TRBJ2-3,TRBV19,CASSIRTSGRGRDTQYF
TRBJ1-4,TRBV6-2/TRBV6-3,CASSPREKLFF
TRBJ2-3,TRBV11-3,CASSIGTGYTDTQYF
TRBJ2-7,TRBV7-9,CASSFGLGGPDSTLGEQYF
TRBJ2-1,TRBV20-1,CSARGGYEQFF
TRBJ1-2,TRBV20-1,CSASLGGYTF
TRBJ1-2,TRBV18,CASSPPGTVAVYGYTF
TRBJ1-1,TRBV6-6,CASSYEAGAAEAFF
TRBJ1-2,TRBV9,CASSLRPGQGGDGYTF
TRBJ2-3,TRBV6-5,CASSYSRADTQYF
TRBJ1-4,TRBV28,CASSKRGFRTTNEKLFF
TRBJ2-7,TRBV2,CASSAMVYEQYF
TRBJ2-2,TRBV28,CASSSSGSGTGELFF
TRBJ1-1,TRBV28,CASRPKTGMNTEAFF
TRBJ1-2,TRBV2,CASSEALRGGYGYTF
TRBJ2-2,TRBV9,CASSVGRSGTGELFF
TRBJ2-7,TRBV18,CASSPLRDRVAEQYF
TRBJ1-1,TRBV4-2,CASSQPGQMNTEAFF
TRBJ1-1,TRBV30,CAWSMTVRAFF
TRBJ2-3,TRBV18,CASSSGTGNTDTQYF
TRBJ2-7,TRBV7-9,CASSSPDGSYEQYF
TRBJ2-1,TRBV5-1,CASSEAGNEQFF
TRBJ2-2,TRBV5-1,CASSPRLAGGSHLELFF
TRBJ1-1,TRBV12-3/TRBV12-4,CASSFLNEAFF
TRBJ1-6,TRBV19,CASSMTAVNSPLHF
TRBJ1-2,TRBV4-3,CASSQDGRYSYGYTF
TRBJ2-7,TRBV7-2,CASSSPGIRNEQYF
TRBJ2-3,TRBV4-1,CASSQIPGTAKTDTQYF
TRBJ1-3,TRBV28,CASSDLTGLDTIYF
TRBJ2-7,TRBV5-1,CASSLEGRGPGEQYF
TRBJ2-7,TRBV4-1,CASSGTGTSGRYEQYF
TRBJ2-1,TRBV5-1,CASSLSVGLDNEQFF
TRBJ2-7,TRBV6-1,CASSESASAYYEQYF
TRBJ1-5,TRBV27,CASSLIYPYSNQPQHF
TRBJ1-1,TRBV7-9,CASNAIEESYNTEAFF
TRBJ1-1,TRBV12-3/TRBV12-4,CASSLNTDTEAFF
TRBJ1-1,TRBV7-8,CASRPVLQGTEAFF
TRBJ1-6,TRBV12-3/TRBV12-4,CASRADSPLHF
TRBJ1-3,TRBV4-2,CASSQELAGRAGNTIYF
TRBJ2-6,TRBV2,CASRVQGSVRANVLTF
TRBJ2-7,TRBV2,CASRGDGYEQYF
TRBJ1-2,TRBV6-5,CASSYFLGSYGYTF
TRBJ2-5,TRBV6-2/TRBV6-3,CASSDYRVPLSGTQYF
TRBJ1-6,TRBV6-1,CASSALRAGSNSPLHF
TRBJ1-2,TRBV20-1,CSASRGGGGYTF
TRBJ2-3,TRBV18,CASSPGQGRSDTQYF
TRBJ2-5,TRBV28,CASSGRETQYF
TRBJ1-1,TRBV28,CASSSRGLNTEAFF
TRBJ1-5,TRBV28,CASTLPDSNQPQHF